This entry describes one T cell receptor (beta chain). Its target is unknown. This sample was included in a study of T-cell reconstitution after alpha-beta-depleted transplantation in children. Study observations and caveats: After one year, T-cell counts and TCRbeta diversity mostly came from new T cells. Several hundred expanded graft clones reportedly supplied alpha-beta T cells about two months after transplant. Certain patients had high TCRbeta diversity at day 60, and it came from recipient T cells and thymic progenitors that survived.

The CDR3 length is 12 residues. Trimming removed 4 bases at V and 7 bases at J, with 10 bases between. Unique molecular identifiers tagged the TCRbeta library. TCRdb reprocessed the PCR reads with MiXCR, giving one entry per CDR3 protein. This table has about 440,000 distinct CDR3 sequences, around 46% appearing once. The sequence was collected from a girl aged 2-9 years with aplastic anemia, due to receive a stem cell transplant. The chain combines TRBV12-3 or TRBV12-4 with TRBJ1-1; no clear D gene. The starting material was PBMCs, obtained before TCRalphabeta/CD19-depleted stem cell transplant. As DNA, the CDR3 is TGTGCCAGCAGTTCTGGGTGGTTTGAAGCTTTCTTT. Protein product: CASSSGWFEAFF.